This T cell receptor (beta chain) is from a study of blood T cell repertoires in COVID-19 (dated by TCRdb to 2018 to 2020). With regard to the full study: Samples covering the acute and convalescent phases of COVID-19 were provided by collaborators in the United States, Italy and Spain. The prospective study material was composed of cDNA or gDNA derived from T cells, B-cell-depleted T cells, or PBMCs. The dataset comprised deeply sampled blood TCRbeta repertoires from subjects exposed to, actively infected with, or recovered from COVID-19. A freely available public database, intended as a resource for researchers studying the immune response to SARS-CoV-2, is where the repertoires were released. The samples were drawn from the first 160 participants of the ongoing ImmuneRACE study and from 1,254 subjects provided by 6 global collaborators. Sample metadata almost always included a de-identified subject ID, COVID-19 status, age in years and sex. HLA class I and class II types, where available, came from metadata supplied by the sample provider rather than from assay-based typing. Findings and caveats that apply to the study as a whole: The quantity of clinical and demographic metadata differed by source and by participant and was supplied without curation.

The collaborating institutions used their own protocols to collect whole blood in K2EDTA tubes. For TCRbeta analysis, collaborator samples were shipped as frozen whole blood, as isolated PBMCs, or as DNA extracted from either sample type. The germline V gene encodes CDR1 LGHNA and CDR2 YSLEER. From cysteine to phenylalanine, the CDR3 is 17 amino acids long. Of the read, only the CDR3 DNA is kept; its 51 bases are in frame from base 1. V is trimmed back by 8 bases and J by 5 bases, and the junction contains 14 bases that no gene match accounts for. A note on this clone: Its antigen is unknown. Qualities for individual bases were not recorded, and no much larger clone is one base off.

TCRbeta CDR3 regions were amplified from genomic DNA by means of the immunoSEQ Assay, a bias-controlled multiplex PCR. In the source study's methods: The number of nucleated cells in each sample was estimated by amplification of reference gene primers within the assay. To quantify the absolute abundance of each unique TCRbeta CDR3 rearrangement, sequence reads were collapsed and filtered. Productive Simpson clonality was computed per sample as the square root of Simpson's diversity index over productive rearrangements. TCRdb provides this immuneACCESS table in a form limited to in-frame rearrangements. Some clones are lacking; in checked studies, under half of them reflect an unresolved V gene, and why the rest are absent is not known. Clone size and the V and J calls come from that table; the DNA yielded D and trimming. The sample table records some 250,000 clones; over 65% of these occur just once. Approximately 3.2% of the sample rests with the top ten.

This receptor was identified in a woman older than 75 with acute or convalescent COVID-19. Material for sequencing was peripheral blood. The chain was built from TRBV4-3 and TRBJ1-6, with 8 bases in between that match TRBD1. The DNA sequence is TGCGCCAGCTCCGGAGGGACAGGCGGAGGTCATAATTCACCCCTCCACTTT. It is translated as CASSGGTGGGHNSPLHF.